A single sample gave rise to the 16 T cell receptor beta chains below, sequenced in a study of identical twins. One entry per CDR3 protein results from TCRdb running MiXCR on the 5' RACE reads. The table records approximately 530,000 distinct CDR3 sequences, about 20% of them present only once. This same sample was also part of a study on yellow fever vaccine responses in identical twins.

The specimen sequenced was CD4+ T cells sorted from blood. The receptor source for this set is a woman aged 18 to 35 in good health.

V gene TRBV20-1 combines with J gene TRBJ1-1; the D is unclear. This CDR3 is 15 amino acids long. Trimming cost V 3 bases and J 1 base, with 15 bases left between them. Germline V gives CDR1 DFQATT, CDR2 SNEGSKA (reference sequence). The CDR3: CSASGASYPNTEAFF. The CDR3, as DNA: TGCAGTGCTAGTGGCGCCTCATACCCGAACACTGAAGCTTTCTTT.

To note about this clonotype: The germline gene is not matched at one end of the junction; a read error may be the cause. The chain employs TRBV3-1 and TRBJ1-4; D gene ambiguous. CDR1 LGHDT and CDR2 YNNKEL come from the germline V gene (reference sequence). The CDR3 extends over 15 amino acids. The CDR3 here is CATSQDGTTNEKLFF. The CDR3 DNA reads TGTGCCACCAGCCAAGATGGGACAACTAATGAAAAACTGTTTTTT.

This chain links TRBV20-1 with TRBJ2-1, with D tentatively TRBD1 (6 bases). In germline, CDR1 is DFQATT, CDR2 SNEGSKA (reference sequence). Trimming cost V 6 bases and J 0 bases, with 12 bases left between them. CDR3 length: 14 amino acids. Here the CDR3 reads CSASHRDSYNEQFF. Written as DNA, the CDR3 is TGCAGTGCCAGCCACAGGGACTCCTACAATGAGCAGTTCTTC.

This sequence joins TRBV6-1 and TRBJ2-3; possibly TRBD1 for D (5 bases). Trimming took 7 bases from V and 2 from J, leaving 10 bases between them. The CDR3 runs 13 residues. Germline CDR1 MNHNS, CDR2 SASEGT. This CDR3 reads CASNQGLTDTQYF. The DNA for the CDR3 is TGTGCCAGCAACCAGGGCCTCACAGATACGCAGTATTTT.

In its sample, this clonotype was seen a few times. The gene calls are TRBV5-1 and TRBJ1-4, with 10 nucleotides matching TRBD1. Germline lookup yields CDR1 SGHRS and CDR2 YFSETQ. The CDR3 is made up of 15 amino acids. Trimming at V came to 3 bases and at J to 8 bases, leaving 7 bases not matched to a gene. In DNA form, the CDR3 reads TGCGCCAGCAGCTACAGGACAGGGGGAATGGAAAAACTGTTTTTT. Translated, it gives CASSYRTGGMEKLFF.

The chain links TRBV7-9 to TRBJ2-1; D may be TRBD2 (6 bases). The V and J ends lost 1 base and 3 bases respectively, with 10 bases between them. The CDR3 extends over 15 amino acids. The V gene's germline CDR1 is SEHNR and CDR2 FQNEAQ (reference sequence). As DNA, the CDR3 is TGTGCCAGCAGCTTAGGCCGGGGGATCTACAATGAGCAGTTCTTC. Translating it yields CASSLGRGIYNEQFF.

This CDR3 is CASSSVENQPQHF. The CDR3 DNA reads TGTGCCAGCAGTTCGGTAGAGAATCAGCCCCAGCATTTT. This chain connects TRBV12-3 or TRBV12-4 to TRBJ1-5, with D unresolved. With 4 bases removed from V and 4 bases from J, the gap between germline ends came to 8 bases. This CDR3 comprises 13 residues.

This chain uses TRBV5-1 with TRBJ2-3; tentative D call: TRBD1 (5 bases). The V gene's germline CDR1 is SGHRS and CDR2 YFSETQ. CDR3 length: 16 amino acids. Trimming stripped 4 bases from V and 4 bases from J, with 19 bases between. In DNA form, the CDR3 reads TGCGCCAGCAGCCGCCCAGGGTCGAGCCGCGCAGATACGCAGTATTTT. Translated: CASSRPGSSRADTQYF.

This clonotype showed up just a few times. The chain recombines TRBV18 with TRBJ2-2, with D maybe TRBD1 (6 bases). The germline V gene has CDR1 KGHSH and CDR2 LQKENI. The CDR3 extends over 16 amino acids. Trimming left V 1 base short and J 7 bases short, with 16 bases between. The CDR3 nucleotides read TGTGCCAGCTCACCACGGGGACAACAAGGTGGCGGGGAGCTGTTTTTT. It codes for CASSPRGQQGGGELFF. The full variable domain, completed using reference TRBV18 and TRBJ2-2, is NAGVMQNPRHLVRRRGQEARLRCSPMKGHSHVYWYRQLPEEGLKFMVYLQKENIIDESGMPKERFSAEFPKEGPSILRIQQVVRGDSAAYFCASSPRGQQGGGELFFGEGSRLTVL.

The rearrangement joins TRBV7-9 to TRBJ2-1, with TRBD2 matching 15 bases. The length of the CDR3 is 13 residues. V dropped 5 bases and J dropped 16; count of bases not matched to a gene: 6. Germline loops: CDR1 SEHNR, CDR2 FQNEAQ (reference sequence). The CDR3 sequence is CASSLGLAGGPFF. The CDR3 DNA is TGTGCCAGCAGCCTCGGACTAGCGGGGGGGCCTTTCTTC.

This clonotype appeared many times. The chain combines TRBV6-6 with TRBJ1-1; D call uncertain. V gave up 6 bases and J gave up 1 base, with 6 bases separating them. The germline gives CDR1 MNHNY, CDR2 SVGAGI (reference sequence). The CDR3 covers 12 residues. CDR3 nucleotides: TGTGCCAGCAGCAGACAGAACACTGAAGCTTTCTTT. Protein product: CASSRQNTEAFF.

The chain joins TRBV3-1 to TRBJ2-7; D uncertain. The V gene lost 1 base and the J gene lost 5 bases, with 12 bases spanning the gap. Germline-derived CDR1 and CDR2 are LGHDT and YNNKEL (reference sequence). The CDR3 has 14 amino acids. The CDR3 sequence is CASSQAFPKNEQYF. Written as DNA, the CDR3 is TGTGCCAGCAGCCAAGCATTCCCTAAAAACGAGCAGTACTTC.

This clonotype was counted a few times. This chain uses TRBV25-1 with TRBJ1-6; D remains ambiguous. V was cut by 4 bases and J by 9 bases, with 7 bases left in between. The germline CDR1 and CDR2 sequences are MGHDK and SYGVNS. The CDR3 has 12 residues. Written as DNA, the CDR3 is TGTGCCAGCAGTGGGTTGTCTTCACCCCTCCACTTT. The encoded protein is CASSGLSSPLHF.

This clonotype was observed a handful of times. The chain uses TRBV15 and TRBJ1-2, with 7 nucleotides matching TRBD1. The germline CDR1 and CDR2 sequences are LNHNV and YYDKDF (reference sequence). The junction had 14 bases not matched to a gene; V was cut back by 0 bases and J by 4 bases. The length of the CDR3 is 18 residues. CDR3 residues: CATSRDQTRRDSVYGYTF. The CDR3 DNA is TGTGCCACCAGCAGAGACCAAACCCGCCGGGACAGTGTCTATGGCTACACCTTC.

The chain combines TRBV6-6 with TRBJ2-1; D is unclear. Between the trimmed V and J ends, which lost 6 bases and 9 bases, there was a span of 12 bases. From germline, CDR1 is MNHNY and CDR2 SVGAGI (reference sequence). CDR3 length equals 12 residues. The CDR3 nucleotides read TGTGCCAGCAGCTATGATACGGGTGAGCAGTTCTTC. Amino acid sequence: CASSYDTGEQFF.

This clonotype was seen repeatedly, ten times or more. V usage is TRBV12-3 or TRBV12-4 and J usage is TRBJ1-2, with TRBD1 matching 10 bases. With V trimmed by 5 bases and J by 4 bases, 4 bases remained unmatched. This CDR3 has 14 residues. The CDR3 nucleotides read TGTGCCAGCAGTCCGGGACAGGGGAGCTATGGCTACACCTTC. Translating gives CASSPGQGSYGYTF.